This entry lists 21 T cell receptor beta chains sequenced from one sample in a study of technical replicates of blood from a handful of donors. Here immunoSEQ multiplex PCR was the method, and the copy in TCRdb shows in-frame clones only, minus some. The repertoire holds around 68,000 clones, roughly 97% seen once, with under 0.3% in the top ten. The sample consisted of T cells isolated from PBMCs. These receptors were taken from a human donor in good health.

V is TRBV5-6 and J is TRBJ1-1; a possible D gene is TRBD1 (5 bases). In germline, CDR1 is SGHDT, CDR2 YYEEEE. V was pared by 2 bases and J by 7 bases, with 12 bases between. The CDR3 runs 13 residues. CDR3 loop: CASSLLKGNEAFF. The CDR3 coding sequence is TGTGCCAGCAGCTTATTGAAGGGGAATGAAGCTTTCTTT.

The chain joins TRBV27 to TRBJ2-3, with 7 bases fitting TRBD1. This CDR3 has 15 residues. The germline CDR1 and CDR2 sequences are MNHEY and SMNVEV (reference sequence). V was pared by 5 bases and J by 3 bases, with 8 bases of the junction left unmatched. The DNA of the CDR3 is TGTGCCAGCAGTCTACCGGGACAGACAACAGATACGCAGTATTTT. Protein sequence: CASSLPGQTTDTQYF.

V gene TRBV11-2 combines with J gene TRBJ2-2; TRBD2 matches at 12 bases. The V segment lost 0 bases and the J segment 6 bases; nucleotides outside the gene matches: 8. The germline V gene encodes CDR1 SGHAT and CDR2 FQNNGV. The CDR3 runs to 18 residues. The CDR3 sequence: CASSLDRASGRASGELFF. DNA of the CDR3: TGTGCCAGCAGCTTAGATCGGGCTAGCGGGAGGGCCTCCGGGGAGCTGTTTTTT.

This chain links TRBV7-2 with TRBJ2-3, with D tentatively TRBD2 (6 bases). Germline V gene sequence: CDR1 SGHTA, CDR2 FQGNSA. Trimming removed 1 base at V and 4 bases at J, with 18 bases between. The CDR3 length is 17 residues. This CDR3 is CASSLGIPFGSSDTQYF. CDR3 coding DNA: TGTGCCAGCAGCTTAGGTATCCCGTTCGGGAGCTCAGATACGCAGTATTTT.

The chain joins TRBV11-2 to TRBJ2-3, with unresolved D. CDR3 length equals 12 residues. Trimming removed 3 bases at V and 9 bases at J, with 10 bases between. CDR1 SGHAT and CDR2 FQNNGV come from the germline V gene. The CDR3 spells CASSFSPLTQYF. CDR3 nucleotides: TGTGCCAGCAGCTTCTCCCCCCTGACGCAGTATTTT.

CDR3 nucleotides: TGTGCCAGCAGCTGGAGGGCAGGCAATTCACCCCTCCACTTT. Translated: CASSWRAGNSPLHF. The gene calls are TRBV5-6 and TRBJ1-6, with unresolved D. Per germline, CDR1 SGHDT and CDR2 YYEEEE. The CDR3 extends over 14 amino acids. V was clipped by 3 bases and J by 7 bases, with 11 bases between them.

CDR3 in DNA: TGTGCCAGCAGGTCCCTAGCGGGAAAGCGAGAGACCCAGTACTTC. Its protein product is CASRSLAGKRETQYF. The rearrangement joins TRBV7-8 to TRBJ2-5; 9 positions agree with TRBD2. Germline CDR1 is SGHVS and CDR2 is FQNEAQ. V was clipped by 6 bases and J by 4 bases; unmatched bases: 9. The CDR3 is 15 amino acids. Using reference TRBV7-8 and TRBJ2-5 for the parts outside the CDR3, the full variable domain is GAGVSQSPRYKVAKRGQDVALRCDPISGHVSLFWYQQALGQGPEFLTYFQNEAQLDKSGLPSDRFFAERPEGSVSTLKIQRTQQEDSAVYLCASRSLAGKRETQYFGPGTRLLVL.

The chain has TRBV5-1 and TRBJ2-2; D ambiguous. Between the trimmed V and J ends, which lost 4 bases and 4 bases, there was a span of 11 bases. Germline loops: CDR1 SGHRS, CDR2 YFSETQ. The length of the CDR3 is 14 residues. This chain's CDR3 is CASSPDTPTGELFF. The CDR3 coding sequence is TGCGCCAGCAGCCCCGACACCCCCACCGGGGAGCTGTTTTTT.

The chain recombines TRBV4-1 with TRBJ2-3; possible D gene TRBD2, 5 bases. Trimming took off 0 bases at V and 9 bases at J, with 16 bases between the two ends. The CDR3 covers 15 residues. Germline CDR1 is MGHRA and CDR2 is YSYEKL. CDR3 bases: TGCGCCAGCAGCCAAGATCGGGAACAACGGGCCACGCAGTATTTT. Translation: CASSQDREQRATQYF.

This clone was found once. The chain links TRBV27 to TRBJ2-7; 8 nucleotides align to TRBD1. The length of the CDR3 is 18 residues. The V and J ends lost 1 base and 2 bases, in that order; junction bases with no gene match: 13. CDR1 and CDR2 (germline): MNHEY, SMNVEV (reference sequence). The CDR3 is CASSLWGTGGGPAYEQYF. CDR3 DNA sequence: TGTGCCAGCAGTTTATGGGGGACAGGAGGAGGACCTGCCTACGAGCAGTACTTC.

The rearrangement links TRBV7-2 to TRBJ1-4; D possibly corresponds to TRBD1 (5 bases). Per the germline V gene, CDR1 is SGHTA and CDR2 is FQGNSA. This CDR3 has 15 residues. Trimming took off 2 bases at V and 3 bases at J, with 10 bases between the two ends. The CDR3: CASSLLGGANEKLFF. In DNA, the CDR3 is TGTGCCAGCAGCTTACTTGGGGGGGCTAATGAAAAACTGTTTTTT.

The chain links TRBV27 to TRBJ1-2, with D perhaps matching TRBD1 (6 bases). This CDR3 comprises 13 residues. Trimming cost V 3 bases and J 8 bases, with 13 bases left between them. Germline V gene data show CDR1 as MNHEY and CDR2 as SMNVEV (reference sequence). CDR3 protein: CASSFSLQGGYTF. DNA of the CDR3: TGTGCCAGCAGTTTCTCTTTACAGGGAGGCTACACCTTC.

This clone came up once. The J gene is TRBJ2-1, the V gene TRBV7-6; 12 bases agree with TRBD2. J lost 7 bases, V lost 5 bases, and 6 bases had no gene match. The CDR3 totals 15 residues. CDR1 is SGHVS and CDR2 is FNYEAQ in the germline V gene. CDR3 residues: CASSQTSGSWNEQFF. CDR3 nucleotide sequence: TGTGCCAGCAGCCAGACTAGCGGGAGTTGGAATGAGCAGTTCTTC.

The genes are TRBV10-2 and TRBJ2-1; 8 bases agree with TRBD1. CDR1 is WSHSY and CDR2 is SAAADI in the germline V gene. The J segment lost 5 bases and the V segment lost 9 bases, leaving 9 bases of the junction unmatched. CDR3 size: 14 residues. The CDR3 bases are TGCGCCAGTCTCTGGGACAGGTCCGACAATGAGCAGTTCTTC. It translates to CASLWDRSDNEQFF.

The table lists this clone with a count of one. A read error may produce the germline difference seen at one junction end. The gene calls are TRBV6-1 and TRBJ1-2; D remains unclear. The CDR3 loop spans 12 amino acids. Germline V gene data show CDR1 as MNHNS and CDR2 as SASEGT. The CDR3 loop is CASRVVNYGYTF. The CDR3 region has the DNA TGTGCCAGCAGGGTCGTTAACTACGGCTACACCTTC.

The chain carries TRBV5-1 and TRBJ2-2; TRBD1 agrees at 9 bases. This CDR3 contains 17 residues. The V gene's germline CDR1 is SGHRS and CDR2 YFSETQ. Trimming at V came to 0 bases and at J to 1 base, leaving 4 bases not matched to a gene. CDR3 region: CASSLDPGQGNTGELFF. CDR3 DNA: TGCGCCAGCAGCTTGGATCCGGGACAGGGGAACACCGGGGAGCTGTTTTTT.

The V call is TRBV7-8, the J call TRBJ1-3; the D gene is possibly TRBD1 (5 bases). Germline CDR1 is SGHVS and CDR2 is FQNEAQ. V lost 5 bases and J 0 bases, leaving 14 bases between the germline ends. This CDR3 has 16 residues. Here the CDR3 reads CASSGRGTGSGNTIYF. The CDR3 DNA reads as TGTGCCAGCAGCGGAAGGGGAACAGGCTCTGGAAACACCATATATTTT.

The chain recombines TRBV6-5 with TRBJ1-1; possible D gene TRBD1, 6 bases. The CDR3 runs 13 residues. Germline loops: CDR1 MNHEY, CDR2 SVGAGI. Trimming took off 2 bases at V and 5 bases at J, with 9 bases between the two ends. The CDR3 loop reads CASSYRQETEAFF. Here the CDR3 DNA reads TGTGCCAGCAGTTACCGACAGGAGACTGAAGCTTTCTTT.

The V call is TRBV10-3, the J call TRBJ2-1; D might be TRBD1 (5 bases). The V gene's germline CDR1 is ENHRY and CDR2 SYGVKD. V lost 0 bases to trimming and J lost 7 bases, with 16 bases between them. This CDR3 is 16 amino acids long. CDR3 DNA: TGTGCCATCAGTGAGTCTCTAGGGCAGGGTGGGAATGAGCAGTTCTTC. This gives the protein CAISESLGQGGNEQFF.

The J gene is TRBJ2-1, the V gene TRBV5-6; the D gene is possibly TRBD1 (6 bases). The germline V gene encodes CDR1 SGHDT and CDR2 YYEEEE. The CDR3 extends over 14 amino acids. Between the trimmed V and J ends, which lost 6 bases and 4 bases, there was a span of 14 bases. CDR3 protein: CASIADSYYNEQFF. CDR3 nucleotide sequence: TGTGCCAGCATCGCGGACAGCTATTACAATGAGCAGTTCTTC.

V and J are TRBV10-3 and TRBJ1-5; TRBD1 matches at 8 bases. CDR3 size: 16 residues. The junction had 8 bases not matched to a gene; V was cut back by 2 bases and J by 5 bases. CDR1 ENHRY and CDR2 SYGVKD come from the germline V gene. The CDR3 DNA follows: TGTGCCATCAGTGAGACCAACGGGACAGGAGATCAGCCCCAGCATTTT. Translating it yields CAISETNGTGDQPQHF.